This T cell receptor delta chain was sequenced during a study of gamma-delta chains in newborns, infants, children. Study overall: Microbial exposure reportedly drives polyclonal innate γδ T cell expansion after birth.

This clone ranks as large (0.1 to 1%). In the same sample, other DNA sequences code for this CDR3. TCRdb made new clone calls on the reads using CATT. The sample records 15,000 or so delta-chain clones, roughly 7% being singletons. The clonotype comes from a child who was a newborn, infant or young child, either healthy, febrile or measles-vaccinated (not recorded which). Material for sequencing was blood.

CDR3 residues: CACDLLGDTLTAQLFF. In DNA, the CDR3 is TGTGCCTGTGACCTACTGGGGGATACTTTGACAGCACAACTCTTCTTT. The gene calls are TRDV2 and TRDJ2, with 11 nucleotides matching TRDD3. The CDR3 is 16 residues long. Germline V CDR1 and CDR2: GEAIGNYY, EKD. The V and J ends lost 3 bases and 0 bases, in that order; junction bases with no gene match: 2.